The text below deals with one T cell receptor (beta chain). The antigen is not known. These data belong to a study of cytomegalovirus exposure and HLA in healthy donors. It was with 60 Vbeta and 13 Jbeta primers that the PCR ran. Assay: immunoSEQ multiplex PCR; the TCRdb copy retains only in-frame clones and omits some. The sample holds some 190,000 clones, about four fifths seen once. Points from the study as a whole: Overall, roughly 160 TCR beta chains were annotated as cytomegalovirus-associated. The number of N-insertions in an Asian-associated ancestry cluster was reportedly below the roughly 620-donor mean in a later analysis.

Trimming shortened V by 0 bases and J by 3 bases, and 7 bases separated the two germline ends. This CDR3 is 14 amino acids long. Germline V gives CDR1 SGDLS, CDR2 YYNGEE. The chain recombines TRBV9 with TRBJ1-5, with D unclear. The sequencing sample was made of PBMCs. The sequence derives from a female donor in good health and CMV-seronegative. The CDR3, as DNA: TGTGCCAGCAGCGTAGCCCCCTACAATCAGCCCCAGCATTTT. It translates to CASSVAPYNQPQHF.